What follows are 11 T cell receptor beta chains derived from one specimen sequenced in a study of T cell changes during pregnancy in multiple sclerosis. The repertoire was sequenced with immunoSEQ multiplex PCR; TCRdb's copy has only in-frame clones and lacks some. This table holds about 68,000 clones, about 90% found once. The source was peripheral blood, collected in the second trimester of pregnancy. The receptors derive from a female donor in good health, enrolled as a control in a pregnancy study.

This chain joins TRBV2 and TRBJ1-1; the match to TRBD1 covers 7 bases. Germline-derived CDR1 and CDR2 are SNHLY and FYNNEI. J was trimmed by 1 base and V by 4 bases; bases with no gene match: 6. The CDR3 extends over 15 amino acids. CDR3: CASSVGTARNTEAFF. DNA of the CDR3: TGTGCCAGCAGTGTTGGGACAGCCCGGAACACTGAAGCTTTCTTT.

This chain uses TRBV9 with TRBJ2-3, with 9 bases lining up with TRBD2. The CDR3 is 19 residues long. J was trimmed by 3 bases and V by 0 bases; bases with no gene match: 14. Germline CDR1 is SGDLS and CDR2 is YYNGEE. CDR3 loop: CASSVGSGSREGLTDTQYF. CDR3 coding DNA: TGTGCCAGCAGCGTAGGATCGGGATCGCGGGAGGGCTTGACAGATACGCAGTATTTT.

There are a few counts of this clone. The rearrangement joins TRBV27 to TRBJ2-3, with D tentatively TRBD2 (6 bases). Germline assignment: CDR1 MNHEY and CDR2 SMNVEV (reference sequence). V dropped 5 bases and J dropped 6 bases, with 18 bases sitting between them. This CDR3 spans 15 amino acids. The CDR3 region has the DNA TGTGCCAGCAGTCCTCCGGGACGTCGGGGGGATACGCAGTATTTT. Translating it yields CASSPPGRRGDTQYF.

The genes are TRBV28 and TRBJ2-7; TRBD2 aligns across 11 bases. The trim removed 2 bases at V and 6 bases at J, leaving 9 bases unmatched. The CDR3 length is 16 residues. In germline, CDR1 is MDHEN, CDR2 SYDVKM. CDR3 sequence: CASSLRFLAGGGEQYF. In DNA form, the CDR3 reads TGTGCCAGCAGTTTACGGTTCCTAGCGGGAGGAGGCGAGCAGTACTTC.

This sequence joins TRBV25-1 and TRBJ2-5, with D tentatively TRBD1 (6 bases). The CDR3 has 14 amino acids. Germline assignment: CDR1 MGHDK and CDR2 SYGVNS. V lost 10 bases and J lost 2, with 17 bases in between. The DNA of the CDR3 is TGTGCCACCTTGGGGACACACCTTCAAGAGACCCAGTACTTC. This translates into CATLGTHLQETQYF.

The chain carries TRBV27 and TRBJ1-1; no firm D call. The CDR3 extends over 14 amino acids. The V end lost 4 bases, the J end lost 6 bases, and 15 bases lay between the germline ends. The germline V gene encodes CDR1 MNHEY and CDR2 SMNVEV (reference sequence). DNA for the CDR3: TGTGCCAGCAGTTCACGGACCGGGAAGGCTGAAGCTTTCTTT. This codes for CASSSRTGKAEAFF.

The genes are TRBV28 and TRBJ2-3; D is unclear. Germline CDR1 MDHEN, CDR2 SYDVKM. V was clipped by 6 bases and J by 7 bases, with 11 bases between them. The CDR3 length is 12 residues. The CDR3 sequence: CASRRARYTQYF. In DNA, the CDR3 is TGTGCCAGCAGGAGAGCCAGGTATACGCAGTATTTT.

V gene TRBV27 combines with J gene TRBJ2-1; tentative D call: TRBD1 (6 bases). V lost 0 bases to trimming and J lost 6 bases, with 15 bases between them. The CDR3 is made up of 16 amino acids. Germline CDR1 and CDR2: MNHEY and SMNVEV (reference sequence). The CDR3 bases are TGTGCCAGCAGTTTATCGGGGACACTACGGGCCAATGAGCAGTTCTTC. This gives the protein CASSLSGTLRANEQFF.

CDR3 region: CASHPDGGTTEAFF. Written as DNA, the CDR3 is TGCGCCAGCCACCCCGACGGGGGGACCACTGAAGCTTTCTTT. This chain links TRBV5-1 with TRBJ1-1, with a possible D match to TRBD1 (5 bases). Trimming pared 7 bases from V and 4 bases from J, leaving 17 bases between. This CDR3 has 14 amino acids. Germline V CDR1 and CDR2: SGHRS, YFSETQ.

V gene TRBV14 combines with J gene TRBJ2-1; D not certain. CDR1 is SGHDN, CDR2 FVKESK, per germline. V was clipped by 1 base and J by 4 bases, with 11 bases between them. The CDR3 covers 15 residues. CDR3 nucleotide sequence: TGTGCCAGCAGCCAAGGAAGAGGTGCGTACAATGAGCAGTTCTTC. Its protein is CASSQGRGAYNEQFF.

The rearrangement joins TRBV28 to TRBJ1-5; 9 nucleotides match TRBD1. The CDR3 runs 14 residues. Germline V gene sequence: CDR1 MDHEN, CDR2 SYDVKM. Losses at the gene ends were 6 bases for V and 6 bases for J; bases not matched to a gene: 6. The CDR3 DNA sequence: TGTGCCAGCAGCCCAGGGACAGGGAGTCAGCCCCAGCATTTT. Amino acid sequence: CASSPGTGSQPQHF.